The 14 T cell receptor beta chains below all came from one sample that was sequenced in a study of cytomegalovirus exposure and HLA in healthy donors. 60 Vbeta and 13 Jbeta primers were used in PCR. The data were produced by immunoSEQ multiplex PCR, yet TCRdb's version contains in-frame clones alone and is incomplete. The data hold 150,000 or so clones, with 80% observed a single time. Sequencing was done on a sample of PBMCs. These TCRs come from a man aged 25-45 years in good health and CMV-seropositive.

This clone was counted a few times. The rearrangement links TRBV11-2 to TRBJ1-1; D perhaps matches TRBD1 (5 bases). Per germline, CDR1 SGHAT and CDR2 FQNNGV. Trimming took off 7 bases at V and 1 base at J, with 16 bases between the two ends. The CDR3 is 15 residues long. CDR3 nucleotide sequence: TGTGCCAGCACCCCCCCGACAGCACCGAACACTGAAGCTTTCTTT. Amino acids: CASTPPTAPNTEAFF.

This chain joins TRBV28 and TRBJ2-5; 7 nucleotides agree with TRBD1. This CDR3 is 16 amino acids long. With V trimmed by 4 bases and J by 0 bases, 8 bases remained unmatched. In germline, CDR1 is MDHEN, CDR2 SYDVKM. In nucleotides, the CDR3 is TGTGCCAGCAGTTCTCAACAGGGGTCTTACCAAGAGACCCAGTACTTC. This gives the protein CASSSQQGSYQETQYF.

This sequence joins TRBV4-2 and TRBJ2-1, with 9 bases that match TRBD1. V was pared by 0 bases and J by 0 bases, with 6 bases of the junction left unmatched. Germline CDR1 reads LGHNA; CDR2 reads YNFKEQ. The CDR3 contains 18 residues. The CDR3 nucleotides read TGTGCCAGCAGCCAAGATGTAACAGGGGGCAGCTCCTACAATGAGCAGTTCTTC. The encoded protein is CASSQDVTGGSSYNEQFF.

This clone was picked up a small number of times. The chain joins TRBV7-2 to TRBJ2-7; the D gene is possibly TRBD1 (5 bases). The germline V and J ends were trimmed by 5 bases and 0 bases, with 8 bases remaining between them. The CDR3 is made up of 13 amino acids. Germline CDR1 is SGHTA and CDR2 is FQGNSA. The CDR3 loop reads CASSVDNSYEQYF. CDR3 bases: TGTGCCAGCAGCGTGGACAACTCCTACGAGCAGTACTTC.

J is TRBJ2-1 and V is TRBV5-6, with 7 nucleotides matching TRBD2. CDR1 is SGHDT and CDR2 is YYEEEE in the germline V gene. The CDR3 has 12 amino acids. J gave up 13 bases and V 3 bases, and 7 bases lay outside the gene matches. DNA of the CDR3: TGTGCCAGCAGCTCACTTGGGACTATTCAGTTCTTC. It codes for CASSSLGTIQFF.

This clone has only one observation. The chain joins TRBV5-5 to TRBJ2-1; D is perhaps TRBD1 (5 bases). V was trimmed by 1 base and J by 1 base, leaving 6 bases between them. The CDR3 loop spans 14 amino acids. From germline, CDR1 is SGHKS and CDR2 YYEKEE (reference sequence). This chain's CDR3 is CASSLQGSYNEQFF. The CDR3 coding sequence is TGTGCCAGCAGCTTGCAGGGATCCTACAATGAGCAGTTCTTC.

The V and J genes are TRBV6-5 and TRBJ1-2, with D perhaps matching TRBD1 (5 bases). The germline V gene has CDR1 MNHEY and CDR2 SVGAGI. This CDR3 has 13 residues. Trimming removed 6 bases at V and 7 bases at J, with 15 bases between. The CDR3 sequence: CASSRDSAIGYTF. The CDR3 bases are TGTGCCAGCAGCCGCGACAGTGCTATTGGCTACACCTTC.

The chain combines TRBV20-1 with TRBJ2-5; maybe TRBD2 (6 bases). This CDR3 comprises 11 residues. V lost 0 bases to trimming and J lost 7 bases, with 6 bases between them. Germline V gene data show CDR1 as DFQATT and CDR2 as SNEGSKA (reference sequence). As DNA, the CDR3 is TGCAGTGCTAGAGAGGGAGGGACCCAGTACTTC. Translated, it gives CSAREGGTQYF.

This rearrangement joins TRBV15 to TRBJ1-3; 11 positions agree with TRBD1. J gave up 0 bases and V 3 bases, and 4 bases lay outside the gene matches. Looked up from germline, CDR1 is LNHNV and CDR2 is YYDKDF (reference sequence). This CDR3 spans 17 amino acids. CDR3 residues: CATSRAGQGASGNTIYF. The CDR3 DNA sequence: TGTGCCACCAGCAGGGCCGGACAGGGGGCCTCTGGAAACACCATATATTTT.

Regarding this clone: Other DNA sequences in this specimen translate into the identical CDR3. The chain joins TRBV6-4 to TRBJ2-7; 8 bases are a match to TRBD2. Germline CDR1 and CDR2: MRHNA and SNTAGT. The CDR3 totals 15 residues. Trimming cost V 6 bases and J 3 bases; bases outside gene matches: 10. CDR3 nucleotide sequence: TGTGCCAGCAGCCCTAAGGCGGGAGGAGACTACGAGCAGTACTTC. This translates into CASSPKAGGDYEQYF.

The CDR3 reads CASSMNRAGGSETQYF. The DNA for the CDR3 is TGTGCCAGCAGCATGAACAGGGCTGGGGGTTCCGAGACCCAGTACTTC. V is TRBV5-4 and J is TRBJ2-5, with D possibly matching TRBD1 (6 bases). The germline gives CDR1 SGHNT, CDR2 YYREEE (reference sequence). Deletions cut 4 bases from V and 5 bases from J, with 21 bases between. The CDR3 is 16 residues long.

In its sample, this clone was seen once. This may be a read error: a much more frequent sequence differs by one nucleotide. The V call is TRBV5-1, the J call TRBJ1-1; 8 bases align to TRBD1. Germline assignment: CDR1 SGHRS and CDR2 YFSETQ. CDR3 length: 14 amino acids. J gave up 4 bases and V 3 bases, and 5 bases lay outside the gene matches. The CDR3 coding sequence is TGCGCCAGCAGCTCCGACAGGGGAGTCACTGAAGCTTTCTTT. Residues: CASSSDRGVTEAFF.

The gene calls are TRBV2 and TRBJ2-5; D gene unclear. Germline CDR1 is SNHLY and CDR2 is FYNNEI. Trimming took off 7 bases at V and 1 base at J, with 13 bases between the two ends. CDR3 length: 14 residues. The CDR3 nucleotides are TGTGCCAGCATGATTGGCACCTTCCAAGAGACCCAGTACTTC. Residues: CASMIGTFQETQYF.

This chain links TRBV7-9 with TRBJ1-5, with TRBD1 matching over 9 bases. CDR1 SEHNR and CDR2 FQNEAQ come from the germline V gene (reference sequence). The CDR3 is 16 amino acids. The V gene end was trimmed by 4 bases and the J gene end by 2 bases; junction bases not matched to a gene: 6. The CDR3 coding sequence is TGTGCCAGCAGCTCTTCGACAGGGGGTGGCAATCAGCCCCAGCATTTT. Amino acids: CASSSSTGGGNQPQHF.